This TCR beta chain was found in a study of shared clonotypes between healthy human individuals. Concerning this clone itself: The target antigen is unknown. With a much larger clone just one base away, this may be a read error.

Libraries were prepared by immunoSEQ multiplex PCR; TCRdb keeps only in-frame clonotypes and omits some of them. The sample has about 490,000 clones; approximately 82% are singletons. With 4 bases removed from V and 7 bases from J, the gap between germline ends came to 10 bases. This CDR3 is built from 13 residues. CDR1 WSHSY and CDR2 SAAADI come from the germline V gene. Study-wide results and caveats: Donors were few, which limited the genetic and exposure-history diversity represented. Among donors, sharing of clonotypes was expected to be affected by sequencing depth.

The gene calls are TRBV10-2 and TRBJ1-4; D is unresolved. This TCR was recovered from a woman in her forties in good health. Some clones in this sample may be carry-over from other donors' samples. Sequenced input: PBMCs. The CDR3 sequence: CASSGGLSEKLFF. In nucleotides, the CDR3 is TGCGCCAGCAGTGGAGGGTTAAGTGAAAAACTGTTTTTT.